These 31 T cell receptor beta chains were all obtained from the same sample, sequenced in a study of CD8 T cells in ankylosing spondylitis. From the 5' RACE reads, TCRdb called clonotypes with MiXCR, one entry per CDR3 protein. The table records 350,000 to 450,000 distinct CDR3 sequences, 20% to 25% of them present only once. Material for sequencing was blood, either unsorted or a sorted T cell fraction (not recorded which). The receptor set was obtained from a male donor with ankylosing spondylitis or in good health (not recorded which).

The V gene is TRBV5-5, the J gene TRBJ2-3; D may be TRBD2 (5 bases). The V end was cut by 0 bases, the J end by 2 bases, with 7 bases between. The CDR3 totals 14 residues. Per germline, CDR1 SGHKS and CDR2 YYEKEE (reference sequence). The CDR3 DNA reads as TGTGCCAGCAGCTTGGTGGAGGACACAGATACGCAGTATTTT. Its translation: CASSLVEDTDTQYF.

The chain is built from TRBV10-3 and TRBJ1-1; D uncertain. CDR3 length: 13 amino acids. The V gene lost 3 bases and the J gene lost 1 base, with 6 bases spanning the gap. Germline V CDR1 and CDR2: ENHRY, SYGVKD. CDR3 coding DNA: TGTGCCATCAGTGACATAACGAACACTGAAGCTTTCTTT. It codes for CAISDITNTEAFF.

This clonotype came up a few times. This chain joins TRBV5-6 and TRBJ2-2; D possibly corresponds to TRBD1 (5 bases). Germline values: CDR1 SGHDT, CDR2 YYEEEE. Between the trimmed V and J ends, which lost 4 bases and 2 bases, there was a span of 12 bases. CDR3 length: 15 residues. CDR3 DNA: TGTGCCAGCAGCCCGACAGCAATAAACACCGGGGAGCTGTTTTTT. Translation gives CASSPTAINTGELFF.

The gene calls are TRBV12-3 or TRBV12-4 and TRBJ2-4; 11 bases map to TRBD2. The CDR3 is made up of 16 amino acids. V was clipped by 5 bases and J by 5 bases; unmatched bases: 8. CDR3 protein: CASSPHPGLAENIQYF. The DNA of the CDR3 is TGTGCCAGCAGTCCACACCCGGGACTAGCGGAAAACATTCAGTACTTC.

The chain uses TRBV12-3 or TRBV12-4 and TRBJ2-2; 10 nucleotides line up with TRBD1. Unmatched junction bases numbered 4, after V lost 5 bases and J lost 4 bases. The CDR3 runs 15 residues. The CDR3 DNA follows: TGTGCCAGCAGTGGCGGGACAGGGGTCACCGGGGAGCTGTTTTTT. Translating gives CASSGGTGVTGELFF.

The rearrangement links TRBV29-1 to TRBJ2-7; D gene ambiguous. Between the trimmed V and J ends, which lost 0 bases and 3 bases, there was a span of 9 bases. The germline V gene has CDR1 SQVTM and CDR2 ANQGSEA. The CDR3 is made up of 13 amino acids. In nucleotides, the CDR3 is TGCAGCGTTGAAGATCGGAAGAGCTACGAGCAGTACTTC. It encodes CSVEDRKSYEQYF.

This clonotype has more than one count but fewer than ten. The chain links TRBV12-3 or TRBV12-4 to TRBJ1-1; D is unresolved. V was trimmed by 3 bases and J by 4 bases, leaving 18 bases between them. The CDR3 extends over 16 amino acids. For the CDR3, the DNA is TGTGCCAGCAGTTTGACCATGGACCCTGTCAGCACTGAAGCTTTCTTT. Its translation: CASSLTMDPVSTEAFF.

This clonotype was observed a handful of times. V usage is TRBV6-5 and J usage is TRBJ2-7, with TRBD2 identical over 7 bases. V lost 5 bases and J lost 3; bases outside the gene matches: 10. CDR3 length equals 15 residues. The germline V gene encodes CDR1 MNHEY and CDR2 SVGAGI. CDR3 residues: CASSTLAGTFYEQYF. The CDR3 coding sequence is TGTGCCAGCAGTACTTTAGCGGGCACCTTCTACGAGCAGTACTTC.

The chain recombines TRBV13 with TRBJ2-7; 7 positions match TRBD1. The germline V gene has CDR1 PRHDT and CDR2 FYEKMQ (reference sequence). V trimming: 6 bases; J trimming: 5 bases; junction bases outside the gene matches: 7. This CDR3 is built from 13 residues. The CDR3 DNA reads as TGTGCCAGCAGTTTAACAGGGGCCGACGAGCAGTACTTC. This encodes CASSLTGADEQYF.

V and J are TRBV7-9 and TRBJ1-5, with D uncertain. CDR3 length: 15 amino acids. V shed 2 bases and J shed 2 bases, with 10 bases lying between them. Germline-derived CDR1 and CDR2 are SEHNR and FQNEAQ (reference sequence). CDR3 sequence: CASSLSSVRNQPQHF. CDR3 nucleotide sequence: TGTGCCAGCAGCTTAAGTTCGGTTCGCAATCAGCCCCAGCATTTT.

The sample holds a few counts of this clonotype. As DNA, the CDR3 is TGCAGCGTTGTTAAGGACAGGGCCCCCTACGAGCAGTACTTC. Residues: CSVVKDRAPYEQYF. V and J are TRBV29-1 and TRBJ2-7, with 8 bases that match TRBD1. CDR3 length: 14 amino acids. After removal of 4 bases from V and 2 bases from J, the junction contained 7 bases not matched to a gene. The germline gives CDR1 SQVTM, CDR2 ANQGSEA.

This chain uses TRBV9 with TRBJ2-2; D not certain. The V and J ends lost 0 bases and 5 bases respectively, with 11 bases between them. The CDR3 loop spans 15 amino acids. Germline V gives CDR1 SGDLS, CDR2 YYNGEE. This CDR3 reads CASSVGVVKTGELFF. The DNA of the CDR3 is TGTGCCAGCAGCGTAGGGGTAGTAAAGACCGGGGAGCTGTTTTTT.

The V and J genes are TRBV12-3 or TRBV12-4 and TRBJ2-2, with D possibly called TRBD1 or TRBD2 (5 bases each). Trimming took off 2 bases at V and 3 bases at J, with 13 bases between the two ends. The CDR3 spans 16 residues. The CDR3 region is CASSLTGATHTGELFF. CDR3 nucleotides: TGTGCCAGCAGTTTAACCGGGGCCACTCACACCGGGGAGCTGTTTTTT.

This clonotype has just a few counts. The chain recombines TRBV12-3 or TRBV12-4 with TRBJ2-7; D not certain. Trimming removed 0 bases from V and 7 bases from J, with 13 bases in between. This CDR3 has 14 residues. The CDR3 sequence is CASSLAYGSSEQYF. DNA for the CDR3: TGTGCCAGCAGTTTAGCGTATGGCAGTTCTGAGCAGTACTTC.

The V gene is TRBV20-1, the J gene TRBJ2-4, with TRBD2 identical over 10 bases. Trimming at V came to 3 bases and at J to 0 bases, leaving 14 bases not matched to a gene. CDR3 length: 19 residues. Germline CDR1 is DFQATT and CDR2 is SNEGSKA (reference sequence). This CDR3 is CSARWFDLAGALAKNIQYF. CDR3 sequence (DNA): TGCAGTGCTAGGTGGTTTGACCTAGCGGGGGCCTTAGCCAAAAACATTCAGTACTTC.

The table lists this clonotype with a few counts. At one end the junction does not follow the germline gene, possibly because of a read error. CDR3 bases: TGTGCCAGCAGCGTAGGAGGGGACCACTACTATGAGCAGTTCTTC. Residues: CASSVGGDHYYEQFF. This chain uses TRBV9 with TRBJ2-1, with D tentatively TRBD1 or TRBD2 (5 bases each). CDR1 is SGDLS and CDR2 is YYNGEE in the germline V gene. There are 15 residues in the CDR3.

CDR3 residues: CAISEPGDEQYF. CDR3 nucleotide sequence: TGTGCCATCAGTGAGCCTGGTGACGAGCAGTACTTC. The rearrangement uses TRBV10-3 and TRBJ2-7, with D uncertain. Trimming stripped 2 bases from V and 5 bases from J, with 7 bases between. This CDR3 has 12 amino acids. Looked up from germline, CDR1 is ENHRY and CDR2 is SYGVKD.

Only a few counts were recorded for this clonotype. The rearrangement links TRBV9 to TRBJ2-2; D perhaps matches TRBD1 (5 bases). Germline V gene sequence: CDR1 SGDLS, CDR2 YYNGEE. V was trimmed by 2 bases and J by 3 bases, leaving 8 bases between them. This CDR3 spans 14 amino acids. The CDR3 sequence: CASSVGAHTGELFF. In nucleotides, the CDR3 is TGTGCCAGCAGCGTTGGGGCACACACCGGGGAGCTGTTTTTT.

V usage is TRBV12-3 or TRBV12-4 and J usage is TRBJ2-3, with unresolved D. V was pared by 1 base and J by 2 bases, with 10 bases between. This CDR3 spans 15 amino acids. This chain's CDR3 is CASSLGVRPTDTQYF. The CDR3 nucleotides read TGTGCCAGCAGTTTAGGGGTGAGGCCCACAGATACGCAGTATTTT.

The chain carries TRBV28 and TRBJ2-3; D ambiguous. The CDR3 length is 15 residues. The germline V gene has CDR1 MDHEN and CDR2 SYDVKM. Trimming took off 5 bases at V and 6 bases at J, with 18 bases between the two ends. CDR3 DNA sequence: TGTGCCAGCAGTGCCCCTTGGCAGACTCTGGATACGCAGTATTTT. Translated, it gives CASSAPWQTLDTQYF.

This clonotype appeared a few times. The rearrangement links TRBV12-3 or TRBV12-4 to TRBJ1-1, with D uncertain. There are 14 residues in the CDR3. With 3 bases removed from V and 0 bases from J, the gap between germline ends came to 8 bases. CDR3 sequence (DNA): TGTGCCAGCAGTTTGGCCAGATTGAACACTGAAGCTTTCTTT. Translating it yields CASSLARLNTEAFF.

This clonotype appeared a few times. This chain connects TRBV2 to TRBJ2-1, with D maybe TRBD1 (6 bases). V lost 8 bases to trimming and J lost 2 bases, with 13 bases between them. CDR1 is SNHLY, CDR2 FYNNEI, per germline. The CDR3 is 14 amino acids. CDR3 sequence: CASVPRTAYNEQFF. The DNA of the CDR3 is TGTGCCAGCGTACCCAGGACAGCCTACAATGAGCAGTTCTTC.

This clonotype was seen more than once but under ten times. The chain couples TRBV4-1 to TRBJ2-2, with D unclear. Germline assignment: CDR1 MGHRA and CDR2 YSYEKL. The V and J ends lost 4 bases and 3 bases respectively, with 15 bases between them. This CDR3 is 16 amino acids long. CDR3 loop: CASSPRPGRDTGELFF. CDR3 nucleotides: TGCGCCAGCAGCCCCCGACCCGGACGGGACACCGGGGAGCTGTTTTTT.

The gene calls are TRBV20-1 and TRBJ2-2, with 12 bases that match TRBD2. The CDR3 runs 16 residues. Germline V gene lookup returns CDR1 DFQATT and CDR2 SNEGSKA (reference sequence). J lost 5 bases, V lost 3 bases, and 7 bases had no gene match. The CDR3: CSARDTSGGQTGELFF. DNA for the CDR3: TGCAGTGCTAGGGATACTAGCGGGGGGCAGACCGGGGAGCTGTTTTTT.

The rearrangement links TRBV9 to TRBJ2-2, with D possibly being TRBD2 (5 bases). CDR3 length: 14 amino acids. From germline, CDR1 is SGDLS and CDR2 YYNGEE. V was clipped by 6 bases and J by 6 bases, with 15 bases between them. In DNA, the CDR3 is TGTGCCAGCACCCCGGGGTTTGGGCCCGGGGAGCTGTTTTTT. This gives the protein CASTPGFGPGELFF.

V usage is TRBV10-3 and J usage is TRBJ2-3; D possibly corresponds to TRBD1 (6 bases). V lost 0 bases and J lost 4, with 14 bases in between. The CDR3 length is 16 residues. In germline, CDR1 is ENHRY, CDR2 SYGVKD. CDR3 nucleotide sequence: TGTGCCATCAGTGAGTCGACAGGCCTCGTTTCAGATACGCAGTATTTT. Translating gives CAISESTGLVSDTQYF.

The chain combines TRBV2 with TRBJ2-1; 11 positions agree with TRBD2. The CDR3 runs to 15 residues. CDR1 and CDR2 (germline): SNHLY, FYNNEI. V shed 6 bases, J shed 6 bases, and the junction held 7 bases outside the gene matches. CDR3 loop: CASRTSGDVRNEQFF. Here the CDR3 DNA reads TGTGCCAGCAGGACTAGCGGGGACGTACGCAATGAGCAGTTCTTC.

The V and J genes are TRBV20-1 and TRBJ2-7; a possible D gene is TRBD2 (6 bases). The CDR3 covers 20 residues. CDR1 DFQATT and CDR2 SNEGSKA come from the germline V gene (reference sequence). V was shortened by 0 bases and J by 0 bases, with 27 bases between the two germline ends. The CDR3 region has the DNA TGCAGTGCTAGAGATCCCATAGCGGACTCAAAAGGTCAAAGCTCCTACGAGCAGTACTTC. Its translation: CSARDPIADSKGQSSYEQYF.

The J gene is TRBJ2-6, the V gene TRBV28; D remains ambiguous. V dropped 5 bases and J dropped 3 bases, with 8 bases sitting between them. CDR1 is MDHEN and CDR2 is SYDVKM in the germline V gene. This CDR3 has 14 residues. This CDR3 reads CASSLRNGANVLTF. The CDR3 region has the DNA TGTGCCAGCAGTCTCCGTAATGGGGCCAACGTCCTGACTTTC.

The CDR3 region is CATSLLEGDSYEQYF. Written as DNA, the CDR3 is TGTGCCACCTCCCTTTTAGAGGGTGACTCCTACGAGCAGTACTTC. The chain carries TRBV28 and TRBJ2-7; D is perhaps TRBD2 (5 bases). V was clipped by 10 bases and J by 0 bases, with 19 bases between them. The CDR3 loop spans 15 amino acids. In germline, CDR1 is MDHEN, CDR2 SYDVKM.

The gene calls are TRBV11-2 and TRBJ2-4, with no clear D. Trimming shortened V by 7 bases and J by 6 bases, and 7 bases separated the two germline ends. The CDR3 contains 11 residues. Germline assignment: CDR1 SGHAT and CDR2 FQNNGV. The CDR3 region is CASKRVNIQYF. Here the CDR3 DNA reads TGTGCCAGCAAGAGAGTAAACATTCAGTACTTC.